A selection of T cell receptor beta chains follows, all from one sample in a study of T cell responses to AZD1222 COVID-19 vaccine. Assay used: immunoSEQ multiplex PCR; TCRdb lists only in-frame clones, some missing. The sample lists around 150,000 clones; roughly 90% were seen once. Specimen: peripheral blood, collected 28 days after the second AZD1222 dose. Every receptor here comes from an adult who received the AZD1222 COVID-19 vaccine. The CDR3 runs from the conserved cysteine through the conserved F or W. D genes are given only for firm matches. Expanded clones are given a class, and other clones once, few, many or no size at all.

cdr3_nt | cdr3_aa | j_call | clone_size | cdr3_length | d_call | v_call
TGTGCCAGCAGTGAACAGGGCCTTTCTGGAAACACCATATATTTT | CASSEQGLSGNTIYF | TRBJ1-3 | NA | 15 | NA | TRBV6-1
TGTGCCAGCAGCCAATCAATAATCGGGAATCAGCCCCAGCATTTT | CASSQSIIGNQPQHF | TRBJ1-5 | once | 15 | NA | TRBV4-2
TGTGCCAGTACCCTGCGGGGAGGGCGGCAGCCCCAGCATTTT | CASTLRGGRQPQHF | TRBJ1-5 | few | 14 | NA | TRBV19
TGTGCCAGCAGTTACTCCCGGGGGCCCTACGAGCAGTACTTC | CASSYSRGPYEQYF | TRBJ2-7 | few | 14 | NA | TRBV6-5
TGTGCCAGTAGTATAACAGGGGCCCGGGCCCAGCCCCAGCATTTT | CASSITGARAQPQHF | TRBJ1-5 | NA | 15 | TRBD1 | TRBV19
TGTGCCAGCAGCTTTAGTCGGGGGGAAAAACTGTTTTTT | CASSFSRGEKLFF | TRBJ1-4 | NA | 13 | NA | TRBV5-8
TGTGCCAGCAGTTATTACTCAGGGAGCATATACACTGAAGCTTTCTTT | CASSYYSGSIYTEAFF | TRBJ1-1 | NA | 16 | NA | TRBV6-5
TGTGCCAGCAGCTTAGGGGTATCCCGGAGCGAGCAGTTCTTC | CASSLGVSRSEQFF | TRBJ2-1 | NA | 14 | NA | TRBV11-1
TGTGCCTGGAGTGGTCCCGGGACAGGGACCTCCTACAATGAGCAGTTCTTC | CAWSGPGTGTSYNEQFF | TRBJ2-1 | NA | 17 | TRBD1 | TRBV30
TGCGCCAGCAGAATATTCGGGACAGGGGGCAATGAGCAGTTCTTC | CASRIFGTGGNEQFF | TRBJ2-1 | NA | 15 | TRBD1 | TRBV5-1
TGTGCCAGCAGCGTTAGGGAGACAGATACGCAGTATTTT | CASSVRETDTQYF | TRBJ2-3 | NA | 13 | NA | TRBV9
TGCGCCAGCAGCGTGGTACGGCAGAACACTGAAGCTTTCTTT | CASSVVRQNTEAFF | TRBJ1-1 | NA | 14 | NA | TRBV4-3
TGTGCCAGCAGCATAATGAAGGGCCCAAGCAAACATAGCAATCAGCCCCAGCATTTT | CASSIMKGPSKHSNQPQHF | TRBJ1-5 | NA | 19 | NA | TRBV6-7
TGTGCCGGAGGACGGAGGGAGGCTGGGGAGCTGTTTTTT | CAGGRREAGELFF | TRBJ2-2 | once | 13 | NA | TRBV5-8
TGTGCCAGCTCCGACTTTGCAGGGAAGAACACTGAAGCTTTCTTT | CASSDFAGKNTEAFF | TRBJ1-1 | NA | 15 | NA | TRBV18
TGTGCCAGCAGCCACGGACAGAGGACTTCACCCCTCCACTTT | CASSHGQRTSPLHF | TRBJ1-6 | NA | 14 | NA | TRBV3-1/TRBV3-2
TGTGCCAGCAGTTTGAACCGGGCCATGGCCCAGCATTTT | CASSLNRAMAQHF | TRBJ1-5 | NA | 13 | NA | TRBV12-3/TRBV12-4
TGTGCCAGCAGTGAAATTCCCCCCTACGAGCAGTACTTC | CASSEIPPYEQYF | TRBJ2-7 | NA | 13 | NA | TRBV2
TGTGCCAGCAGCACCGGACAGGGTGGAACCCAGTACTTC | CASSTGQGGTQYF | TRBJ2-5 | NA | 13 | TRBD1 | TRBV7-8
TGTGCCAGCAGTCTAAGACAGGGGGCAGATCTCGATGGCTACACCTTC | CASSLRQGADLDGYTF | TRBJ1-2 | NA | 16 | TRBD1 | TRBV27
TGTGCCAGCACCTGGAGGGGGCGCCCCCAAGGCTACACCTTC | CASTWRGRPQGYTF | TRBJ1-2 | NA | 14 | TRBD1 | TRBV7-2
TGTGCCAGCAACCTTAGGGGGAACACTGAAGCTTTCTTT | CASNLRGNTEAFF | TRBJ1-1 | NA | 13 | NA | TRBV7-2
TGTGCCAGCAGTTTTATCTCGTATGGTGACTACACCTTC | CASSFISYGDYTF | TRBJ1-2 | NA | 13 | NA | TRBV12-3/TRBV12-4
TGTGCCAGCAGTGGTCAGGGGATCTCTGGAAACACCATATATTTT | CASSGQGISGNTIYF | TRBJ1-3 | NA | 15 | NA | TRBV2
TGTGCCAGTAGTCCACCCGGGGGGGCACCCCATACGCAGTATTTT | CASSPPGGAPHTQYF | TRBJ2-3 | once | 15 | TRBD2 | TRBV19
TGTGCCAGTAGTATAATTGGACAGGGTGGTTACAATGAGCAGTTCTTC | CASSIIGQGGYNEQFF | TRBJ2-1 | NA | 16 | TRBD1 | TRBV19
TGCGCCAGCAGCTCAGACCCCTCCACTGAAGCTTTCTTT | CASSSDPSTEAFF | TRBJ1-1 | NA | 13 | NA | TRBV5-1
TGTGCCAGCAGCCAACAAGGGAGATATAGCAATCAGCCCCAGCATTTT | CASSQQGRYSNQPQHF | TRBJ1-5 | NA | 16 | NA | TRBV3-1/TRBV3-2
TGTGCCAGCAGCCAAGATCGAAGACAGGGCAGGGAGCAGTACTTC | CASSQDRRQGREQYF | TRBJ2-7 | NA | 15 | TRBD1 | TRBV3-1/TRBV3-2
TGTGCCAGCAGTCCCCGGGGGGCGTACTACGAGCAGTACTTC | CASSPRGAYYEQYF | TRBJ2-7 | NA | 14 | NA | TRBV27
TGCAGCGTTCCTCAGGCGACCGCCTTAGGCGGGGAGCTGTTTTTT | CSVPQATALGGELFF | TRBJ2-2 | once | 15 | NA | TRBV29-1
TGTGCCAGCAGCCAAGGCGTCGACCCCCGGGGCACAGCTAATGAAAAACTGTTTTTT | CASSQGVDPRGTANEKLFF | TRBJ1-4 | NA | 19 | NA | TRBV4-2
TGCAGCTCCAGGGGGCCGGACACTGAAGCTTTCTTT | CSSRGPDTEAFF | TRBJ1-1 | once | 12 | TRBD1 | TRBV29-1
TGCGCCAGCATCTCGTCATCCGGGGAGCTGTTTTTT | CASISSSGELFF | TRBJ2-2 | NA | 12 | NA | TRBV10-2
TGTGCCAGCAGTCTGGAACTAGCTTGGGGTGAAGCTTTCTTT | CASSLELAWGEAFF | TRBJ1-1 | NA | 14 | NA | TRBV5-5
TGTGCCAGCAGCTTGGCCGACAGCATTACAAACTATGGCTACACCTTC | CASSLADSITNYGYTF | TRBJ1-2 | NA | 16 | NA | TRBV5-5
TGTGCCAGCTACGGGGACGGCATTGAAGCTTTCTTT | CASYGDGIEAFF | TRBJ1-1 | NA | 12 | NA | TRBV3-1/TRBV3-2
TGTGCCAGCAGCCGAACCAAGGGGCAGCAAGAGACCCAGTACTTC | CASSRTKGQQETQYF | TRBJ2-5 | NA | 15 | NA | TRBV6-5
TGTGCCAGCAGCTTAAAACAGGGTCAGGACGAGCAGTACTTC | CASSLKQGQDEQYF | TRBJ2-7 | NA | 14 | NA | TRBV7-2
TGCGCCAGTACGGGTCTAAAAGGGGACAATGAGCAGTTCTTC | CASTGLKGDNEQFF | TRBJ2-1 | NA | 14 | NA | TRBV5-1
TGCGCCAAGTTACAGGGGGCGATTTCCTACGAGCAGTACTTC | CAKLQGAISYEQYF | TRBJ2-7 | NA | 14 | TRBD1 | TRBV5-1
TGCGCCACCTCAGACAGGGTGAATGGCTACACCTTC | CATSDRVNGYTF | TRBJ1-2 | NA | 12 | TRBD1 | TRBV10-2
TGTGCCAGCAGCTTGGCGGGCGTCACAGATACGCAGTATTTT | CASSLAGVTDTQYF | TRBJ2-3 | NA | 14 | NA | TRBV5-4
TGTGCCCCCTGTCGGCTGGTTGCCATTCAGTACTTC | CAPCRLVAIQYF | TRBJ2-4 | NA | 12 | NA | TRBV27
TGCGCCAGCAGCTTGGGGGTAACGCCCTCTGGCTACACCTTC | CASSLGVTPSGYTF | TRBJ1-2 | NA | 14 | NA | TRBV5-1
TGTGCCAGCAGTTACTCGGCGACAGGGGGAAACTATGGCTACACCTTC | CASSYSATGGNYGYTF | TRBJ1-2 | NA | 16 | TRBD1 | TRBV6-5
TGTGCCAGCAGCCTGGGAGTAAACACCATATATTTT | CASSLGVNTIYF | TRBJ1-3 | few | 12 | NA | TRBV7-9
TGTGCCAGCAGCTGGGGAACTGAAGCTTTCTTT | CASSWGTEAFF | TRBJ1-1 | once | 11 | NA | TRBV5-6
TGTGCCAGCTCACCAACCAGGGGGGATTACAATGAGCAGTTCTTC | CASSPTRGDYNEQFF | TRBJ2-1 | NA | 15 | NA | TRBV18